The sequence of this T cell receptor beta chain was determined in a study of blood T cell repertoires in COVID-19. V shed 11 bases and J shed 4 bases, with 15 bases lying between them. Germline V gene lookup returns CDR1 SNHLY and CDR2 FYNNEI. This CDR3 comprises 12 residues. Original methodology: Estimation of nucleated cell counts was performed using reference gene primer amplification. Sequenced by immunoSEQ multiplex PCR; TCRdb stores in-frame clones only, minus some. V, J and clone size derive from that table, while D and trimming were established from the DNA sequence. Seen here are roughly 200,000 clones, 79% observed once, and the top ten hold roughly 5.7%.

Sequencing input: peripheral blood. This TCR was recovered from a woman in her forties with COVID-19, enrolled during active disease. The chain recombines TRBV2 with TRBJ2-7; D possibly corresponds to TRBD1 (6 bases). The CDR3 DNA is TGTGCCGGCGGACAGTCCCTATACGAGCAGTACTTC. Residues: CAGGQSLYEQYF.